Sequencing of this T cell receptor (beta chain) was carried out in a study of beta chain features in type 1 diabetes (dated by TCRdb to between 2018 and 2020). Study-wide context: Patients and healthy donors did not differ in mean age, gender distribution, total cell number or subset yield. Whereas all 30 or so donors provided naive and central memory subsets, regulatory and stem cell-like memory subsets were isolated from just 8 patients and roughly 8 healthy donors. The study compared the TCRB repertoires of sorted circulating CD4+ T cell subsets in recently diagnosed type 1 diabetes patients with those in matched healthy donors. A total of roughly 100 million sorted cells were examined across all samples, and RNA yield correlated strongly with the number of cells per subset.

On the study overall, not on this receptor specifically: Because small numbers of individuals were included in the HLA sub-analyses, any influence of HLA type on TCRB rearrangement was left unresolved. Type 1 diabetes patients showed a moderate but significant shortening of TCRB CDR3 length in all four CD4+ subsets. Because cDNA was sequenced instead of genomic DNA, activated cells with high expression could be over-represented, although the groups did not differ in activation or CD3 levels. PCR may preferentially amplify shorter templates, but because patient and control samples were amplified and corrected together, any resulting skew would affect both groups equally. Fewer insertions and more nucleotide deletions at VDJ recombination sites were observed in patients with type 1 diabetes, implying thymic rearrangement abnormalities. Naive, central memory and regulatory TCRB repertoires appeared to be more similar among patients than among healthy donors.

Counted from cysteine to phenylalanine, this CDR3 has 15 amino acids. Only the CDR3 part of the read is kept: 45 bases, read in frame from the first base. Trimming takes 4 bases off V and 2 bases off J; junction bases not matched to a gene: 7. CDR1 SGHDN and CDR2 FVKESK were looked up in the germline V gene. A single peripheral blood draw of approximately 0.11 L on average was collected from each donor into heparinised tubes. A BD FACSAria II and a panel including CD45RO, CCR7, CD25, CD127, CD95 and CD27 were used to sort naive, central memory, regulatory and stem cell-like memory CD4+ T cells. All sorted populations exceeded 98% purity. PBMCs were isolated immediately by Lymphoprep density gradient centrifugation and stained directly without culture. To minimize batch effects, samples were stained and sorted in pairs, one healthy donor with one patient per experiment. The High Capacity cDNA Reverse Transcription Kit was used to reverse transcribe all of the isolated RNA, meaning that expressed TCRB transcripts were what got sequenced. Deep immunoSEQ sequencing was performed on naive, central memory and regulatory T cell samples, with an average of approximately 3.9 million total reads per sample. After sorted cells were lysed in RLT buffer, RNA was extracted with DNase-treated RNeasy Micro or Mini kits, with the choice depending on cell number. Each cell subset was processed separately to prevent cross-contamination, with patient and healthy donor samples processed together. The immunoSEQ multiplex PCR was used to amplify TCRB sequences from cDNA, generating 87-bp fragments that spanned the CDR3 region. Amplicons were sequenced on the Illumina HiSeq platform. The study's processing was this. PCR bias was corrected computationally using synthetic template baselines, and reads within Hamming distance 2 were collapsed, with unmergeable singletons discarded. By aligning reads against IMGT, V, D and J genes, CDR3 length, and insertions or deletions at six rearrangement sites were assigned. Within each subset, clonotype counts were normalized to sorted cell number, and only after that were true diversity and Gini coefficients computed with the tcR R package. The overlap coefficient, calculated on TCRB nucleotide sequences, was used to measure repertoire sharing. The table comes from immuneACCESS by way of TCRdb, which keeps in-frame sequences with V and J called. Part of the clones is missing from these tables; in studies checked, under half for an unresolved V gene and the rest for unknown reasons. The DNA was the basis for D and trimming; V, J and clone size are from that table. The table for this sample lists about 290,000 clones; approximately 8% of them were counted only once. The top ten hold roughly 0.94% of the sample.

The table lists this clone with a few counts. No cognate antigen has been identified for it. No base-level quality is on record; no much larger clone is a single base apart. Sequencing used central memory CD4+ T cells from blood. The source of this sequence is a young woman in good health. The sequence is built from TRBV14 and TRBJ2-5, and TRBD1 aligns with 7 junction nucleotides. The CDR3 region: CASSRGQYEQETQYF. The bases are TGTGCCAGCAGCCGGGGACAGTACGAACAAGAGACCCAGTACTTC.